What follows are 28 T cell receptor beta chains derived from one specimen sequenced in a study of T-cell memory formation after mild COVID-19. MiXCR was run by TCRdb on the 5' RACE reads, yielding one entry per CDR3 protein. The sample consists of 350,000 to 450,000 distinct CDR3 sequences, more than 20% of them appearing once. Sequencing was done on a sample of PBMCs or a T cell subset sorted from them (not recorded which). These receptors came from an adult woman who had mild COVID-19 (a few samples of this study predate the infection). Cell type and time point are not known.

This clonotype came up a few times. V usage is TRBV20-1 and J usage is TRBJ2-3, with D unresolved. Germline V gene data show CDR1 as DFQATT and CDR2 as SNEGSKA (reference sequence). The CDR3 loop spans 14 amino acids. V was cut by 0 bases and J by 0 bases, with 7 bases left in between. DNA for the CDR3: TGCAGTGCTAGAGACCCACGCAGCACAGATACGCAGTATTTT. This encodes CSARDPRSTDTQYF.

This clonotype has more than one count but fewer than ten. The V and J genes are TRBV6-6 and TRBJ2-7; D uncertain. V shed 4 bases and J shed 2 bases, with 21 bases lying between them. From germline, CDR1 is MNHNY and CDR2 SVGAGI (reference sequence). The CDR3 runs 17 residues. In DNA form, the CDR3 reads TGTGCCAGCAGTTCGTCCCGACCCGTACCTCCTACCTACGAGCAGTACTTC. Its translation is CASSSSRPVPPTYEQYF.

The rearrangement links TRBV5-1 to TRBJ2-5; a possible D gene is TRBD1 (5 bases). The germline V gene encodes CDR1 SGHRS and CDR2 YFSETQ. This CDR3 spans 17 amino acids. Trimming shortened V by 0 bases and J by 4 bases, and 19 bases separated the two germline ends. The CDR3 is CASSLGVPGNFGETQYF. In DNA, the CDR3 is TGCGCCAGCAGCTTGGGTGTTCCAGGGAACTTTGGAGAGACCCAGTACTTC.

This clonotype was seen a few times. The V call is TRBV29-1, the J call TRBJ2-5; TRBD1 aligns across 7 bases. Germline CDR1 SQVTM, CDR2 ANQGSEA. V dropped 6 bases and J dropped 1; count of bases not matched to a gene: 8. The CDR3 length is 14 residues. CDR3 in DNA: TGCAGCGTCACAGGGGCCAGAACCCAAGAGACCCAGTACTTC. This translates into CSVTGARTQETQYF.

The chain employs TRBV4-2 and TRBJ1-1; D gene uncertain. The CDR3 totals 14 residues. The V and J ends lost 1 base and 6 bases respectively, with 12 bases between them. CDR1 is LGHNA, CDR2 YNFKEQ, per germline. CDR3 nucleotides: TGTGCCAGCAGCCAAGTCCCCGTCGGGGCTGAAGCTTTCTTT. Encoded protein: CASSQVPVGAEAFF.

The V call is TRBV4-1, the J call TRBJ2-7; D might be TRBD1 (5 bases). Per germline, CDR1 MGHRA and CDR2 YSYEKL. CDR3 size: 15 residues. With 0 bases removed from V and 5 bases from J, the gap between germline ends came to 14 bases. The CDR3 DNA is TGCGCCAGCAGCCAAGATTGGGGCGGTATGGACGAGCAGTACTTC. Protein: CASSQDWGGMDEQYF.

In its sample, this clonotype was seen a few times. CDR3 in DNA: TGTGCCACCAGCTCCGGATCCGGGACAGGGGTTTCGCAGACCCAGTACTTC. This sequence encodes CATSSGSGTGVSQTQYF. The rearrangement links TRBV15 to TRBJ2-5, with 10 bases identical to TRBD1. Germline V CDR1 and CDR2: LNHNV, YYDKDF (reference sequence). V gave up 5 bases and J gave up 6 bases; unmatched junction bases: 15. This CDR3 is 17 amino acids long.

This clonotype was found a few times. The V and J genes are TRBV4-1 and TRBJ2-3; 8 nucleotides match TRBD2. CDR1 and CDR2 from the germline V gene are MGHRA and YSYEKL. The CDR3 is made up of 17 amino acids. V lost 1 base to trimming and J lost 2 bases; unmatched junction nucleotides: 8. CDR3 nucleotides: TGCGCCAGCAGCCAAGTTAGCTTAGCGGGGTACACAGATACGCAGTATTTT. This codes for CASSQVSLAGYTDTQYF.

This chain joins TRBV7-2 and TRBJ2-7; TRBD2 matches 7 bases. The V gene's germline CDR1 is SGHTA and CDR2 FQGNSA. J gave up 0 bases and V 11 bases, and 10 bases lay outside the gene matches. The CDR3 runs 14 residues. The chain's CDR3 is CASAAAGASYEQYF. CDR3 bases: TGTGCCTCTGCAGCCGCGGGAGCCTCCTACGAGCAGTACTTC. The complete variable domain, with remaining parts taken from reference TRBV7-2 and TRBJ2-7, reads GAGVSQSPSNKVTEKGKDVELRCDPISGHTALYWYRQSLGQGLEFLIYFQGNSAPDKSGLPSDRFSAERTGGSVSTLTIQRTQQEDSAVYLCASAAAGASYEQYFGPGTRLTVT.

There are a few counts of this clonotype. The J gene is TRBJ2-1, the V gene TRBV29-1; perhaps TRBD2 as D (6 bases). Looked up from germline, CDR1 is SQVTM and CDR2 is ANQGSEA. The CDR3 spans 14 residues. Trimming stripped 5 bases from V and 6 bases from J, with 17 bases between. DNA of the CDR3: TGCAGCGTTTTTCCACCCGGGAGAACCAATGAGCAGTTCTTC. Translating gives CSVFPPGRTNEQFF.

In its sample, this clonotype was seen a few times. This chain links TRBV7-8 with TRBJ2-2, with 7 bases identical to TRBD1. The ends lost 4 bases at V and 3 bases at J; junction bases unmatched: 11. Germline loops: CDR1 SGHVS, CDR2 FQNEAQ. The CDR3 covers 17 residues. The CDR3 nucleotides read TGTGCCAGCAGCTCACCTTACAGGGGCGAGGACACCGGGGAGCTGTTTTTT. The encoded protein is CASSSPYRGEDTGELFF.

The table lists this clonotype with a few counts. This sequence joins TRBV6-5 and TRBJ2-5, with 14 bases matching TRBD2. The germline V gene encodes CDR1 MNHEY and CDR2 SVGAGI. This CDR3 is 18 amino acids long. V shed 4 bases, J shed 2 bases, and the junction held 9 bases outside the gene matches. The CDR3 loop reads CASSSGTSGSVGQETQYF. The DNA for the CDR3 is TGTGCCAGCAGTTCAGGGACTAGCGGGAGCGTTGGGCAAGAGACCCAGTACTTC.

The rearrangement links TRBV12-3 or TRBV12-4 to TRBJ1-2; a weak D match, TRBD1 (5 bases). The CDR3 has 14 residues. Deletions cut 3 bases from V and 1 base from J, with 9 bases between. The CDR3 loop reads CASSLSGYNYGYTF. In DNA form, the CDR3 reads TGTGCCAGCAGTTTGTCAGGGTATAACTATGGCTACACCTTC.

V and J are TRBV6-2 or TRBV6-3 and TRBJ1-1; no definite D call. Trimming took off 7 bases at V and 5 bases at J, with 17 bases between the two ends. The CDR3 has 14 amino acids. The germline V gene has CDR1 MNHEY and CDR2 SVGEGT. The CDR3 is CASTPQEGLTEAFF. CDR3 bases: TGTGCCAGCACCCCCCAGGAGGGTCTAACTGAAGCTTTCTTT.

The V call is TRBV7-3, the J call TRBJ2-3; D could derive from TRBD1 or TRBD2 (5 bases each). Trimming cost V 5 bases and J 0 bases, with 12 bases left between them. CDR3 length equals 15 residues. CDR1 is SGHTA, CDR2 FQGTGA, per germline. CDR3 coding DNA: TGTGCCAGCAGCCAGGGAGTTACTAGCACAGATACGCAGTATTTT. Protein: CASSQGVTSTDTQYF.

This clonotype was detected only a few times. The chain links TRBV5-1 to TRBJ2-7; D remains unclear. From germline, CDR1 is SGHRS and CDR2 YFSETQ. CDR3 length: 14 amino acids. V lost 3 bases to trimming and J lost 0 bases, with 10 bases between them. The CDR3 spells CASSSRIGSYEQYF. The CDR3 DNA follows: TGCGCCAGCAGCTCTCGTATCGGCTCCTACGAGCAGTACTTC.

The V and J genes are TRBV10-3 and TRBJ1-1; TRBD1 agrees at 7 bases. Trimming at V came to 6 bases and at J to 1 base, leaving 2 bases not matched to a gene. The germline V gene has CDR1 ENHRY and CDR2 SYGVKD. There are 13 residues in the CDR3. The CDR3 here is CAISGTANTEAFF. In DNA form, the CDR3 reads TGTGCCATCAGCGGGACAGCGAACACTGAAGCTTTCTTT.

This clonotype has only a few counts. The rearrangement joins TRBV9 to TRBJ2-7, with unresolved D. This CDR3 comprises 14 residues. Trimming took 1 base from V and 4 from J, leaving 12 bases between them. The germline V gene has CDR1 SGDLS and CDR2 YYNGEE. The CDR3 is CASSVHSGPYEQYF. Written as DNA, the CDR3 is TGTGCCAGCAGCGTACACTCGGGCCCTTACGAGCAGTACTTC.

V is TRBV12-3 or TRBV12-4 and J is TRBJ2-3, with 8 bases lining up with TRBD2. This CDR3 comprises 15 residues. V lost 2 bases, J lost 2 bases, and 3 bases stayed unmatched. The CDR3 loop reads CASSLFSGNTDTQYF. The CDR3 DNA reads TGTGCCAGCAGTTTATTTAGCGGGAACACAGATACGCAGTATTTT.

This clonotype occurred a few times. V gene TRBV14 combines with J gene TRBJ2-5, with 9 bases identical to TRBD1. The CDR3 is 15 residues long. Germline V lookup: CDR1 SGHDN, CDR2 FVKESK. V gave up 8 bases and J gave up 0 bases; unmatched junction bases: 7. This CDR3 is CASGTGTDHQETQYF. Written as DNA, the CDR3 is TGTGCCAGCGGGACAGGGACTGATCACCAAGAGACCCAGTACTTC.

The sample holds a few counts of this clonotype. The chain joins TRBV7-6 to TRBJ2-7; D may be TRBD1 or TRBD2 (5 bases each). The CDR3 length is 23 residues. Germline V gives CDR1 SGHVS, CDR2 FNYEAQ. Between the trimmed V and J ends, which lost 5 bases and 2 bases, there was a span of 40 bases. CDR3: CASSRRTAITKESTRDEPYEQYF. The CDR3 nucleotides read TGTGCCAGCAGCCGACGGACGGCCATCACCAAGGAGTCGACGAGGGACGAACCCTACGAGCAGTACTTC. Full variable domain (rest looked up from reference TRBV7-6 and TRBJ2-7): GAGVSQSPRYKVTKRGQDVALRCDPISGHVSLYWYRQALGQGPEFLTYFNYEAQQDKSGLPNDRFSAERPEGSISTLTIQRTEQRDSAMYRCASSRRTAITKESTRDEPYEQYFGPGTRLTVT.

The CDR3 region has the DNA TGTGCCAGCAGCTCCGCCGGACTAGCGGGTAATGAGCAGTTCTTC. Amino acids: CASSSAGLAGNEQFF. The chain has TRBV7-3 and TRBJ2-1; 11 bases are a match to TRBD2. Germline CDR1 SGHTA, CDR2 FQGTGA. With V trimmed by 4 bases and J by 7 bases, 6 bases remained unmatched. The CDR3 length is 15 residues.

CDR3 region: CSAREGGLVWAFF. CDR3 nucleotides: TGCAGTGCTAGAGAGGGGGGATTGGTATGGGCTTTCTTT. V is TRBV20-1 and J is TRBJ1-1; D possibly corresponds to TRBD1 (5 bases). Trimming cost V 0 bases and J 11 bases, with 16 bases left between them. In germline, CDR1 is DFQATT, CDR2 SNEGSKA (reference sequence). The CDR3 totals 13 residues.

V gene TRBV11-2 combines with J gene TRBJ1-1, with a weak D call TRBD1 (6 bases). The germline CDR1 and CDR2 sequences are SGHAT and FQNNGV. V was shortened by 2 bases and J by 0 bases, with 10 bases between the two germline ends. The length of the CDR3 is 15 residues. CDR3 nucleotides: TGTGCCAGCAGCTTAATGGGGACATTGAACACTGAAGCTTTCTTT. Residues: CASSLMGTLNTEAFF.

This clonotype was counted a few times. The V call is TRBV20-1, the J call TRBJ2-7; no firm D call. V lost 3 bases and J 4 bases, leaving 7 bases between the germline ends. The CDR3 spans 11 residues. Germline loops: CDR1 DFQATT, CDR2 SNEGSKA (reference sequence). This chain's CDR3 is CSARLGYEQYF. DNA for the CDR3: TGCAGTGCTAGGCTCGGGTACGAGCAGTACTTC.

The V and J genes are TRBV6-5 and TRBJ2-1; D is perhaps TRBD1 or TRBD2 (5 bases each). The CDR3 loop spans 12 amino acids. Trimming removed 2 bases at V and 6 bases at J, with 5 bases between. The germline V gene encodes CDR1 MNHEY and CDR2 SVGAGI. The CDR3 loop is CASSYGTNEQFF. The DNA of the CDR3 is TGTGCCAGCAGTTACGGGACCAATGAGCAGTTCTTC.

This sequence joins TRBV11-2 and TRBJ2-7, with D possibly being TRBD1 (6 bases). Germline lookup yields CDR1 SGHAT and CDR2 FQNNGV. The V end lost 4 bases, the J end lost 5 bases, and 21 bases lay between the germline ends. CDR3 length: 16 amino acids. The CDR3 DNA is TGTGCCAGCAGCTCCCCGTGGGACACCACGAGCCACGAGCAGTACTTC. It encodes CASSSPWDTTSHEQYF.

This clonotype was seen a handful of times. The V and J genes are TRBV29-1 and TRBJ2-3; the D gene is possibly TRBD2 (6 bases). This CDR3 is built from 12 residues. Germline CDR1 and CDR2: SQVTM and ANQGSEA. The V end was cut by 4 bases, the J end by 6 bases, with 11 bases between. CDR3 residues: CSVVRDSDTQYF. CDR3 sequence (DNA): TGCAGCGTTGTAAGGGACTCGGATACGCAGTATTTT.